This is a list of T cell receptor beta chains from one sample in a study of blood T cell repertoires in COVID-19. Produced via immunoSEQ multiplex PCR; TCRdb's table is partial and in-frame only. This table has 150,000 to 200,000 clones, approximately 91% appearing once. The material sequenced was peripheral blood. The receptors shown here come from a man aged 18 to 30 with acute or convalescent COVID-19. Both conserved end residues are part of each CDR3. A D gene is named only where the DNA matches it firmly. Some rows mark clone size as missing; the rest say once, few, many or name a class of expanded clone.

len,d_gene,v_gene,j_gene,abundance,CDR3aa,CDR3nt
14,.,TRBV7-2,TRBJ2-3,.,CASSPGLSTDTQYF,TGTGCCAGCAGCCCGGGACTCTCCACAGATACGCAGTATTTT
14,TRBD1,TRBV19,TRBJ2-7,.,CASSTGQGAYEQYF,TGTGCCAGTAGTACCGGACAGGGAGCCTACGAGCAGTACTTC
15,.,TRBV9,TRBJ2-3,.,CASSVATRGTDTQYF,TGTGCCAGCAGCGTAGCTACCAGGGGCACAGATACGCAGTATTTT
16,TRBD1,TRBV18,TRBJ1-1,.,CASSPRGQGMNTEAFF,TGTGCCAGCTCACCACGCGGACAGGGGATGAACACTGAAGCTTTCTTT
15,.,TRBV7-7,TRBJ2-1,.,CASSLVAGAGNEQFF,TGTGCCAGCAGCTTGGTAGCCGGGGCGGGGAATGAGCAGTTCTTC
15,TRBD1,TRBV7-2,TRBJ2-7,.,CASSFGTGVVYEQYF,TGTGCCAGCAGTTTCGGGACAGGGGTGGTATACGAGCAGTACTTC
15,TRBD1,TRBV30,TRBJ2-7,.,CAWTLPDRVGVEQYF,TGTGCCTGGACTCTACCGGACAGGGTAGGGGTTGAGCAGTACTTC
15,TRBD2,TRBV5-1,TRBJ2-5,few,CASSAGLAGGETQYF,TGCGCCAGCAGCGCGGGACTAGCGGGAGGAGAGACCCAGTACTTC
16,.,TRBV3-1/TRBV3-2,TRBJ1-6,.,CASSQPQGTYNSPLHF,TGTGCCAGCAGCCAGCCACAGGGAACGTATAATTCACCCCTCCACTTT
16,.,TRBV6-6,TRBJ1-5,.,CASSYEKYDSNQPQHF,TGTGCCAGCAGTTACGAGAAGTACGATAGCAATCAGCCCCAGCATTTT
16,TRBD1,TRBV10-3,TRBJ1-4,.,CAIRQHLGGQDEKLFF,TGTGCCATCAGGCAACACCTAGGGGGCCAGGATGAAAAACTGTTTTTT
16,TRBD1,TRBV5-1,TRBJ1-6,.,CASSIYTGTGVSPLHF,TGCGCCAGCAGCATTTATACCGGGACAGGGGTTTCACCCCTCCACTTT
14,.,TRBV20-1,TRBJ2-1,.,CSASERTFYNEQFF,TGCAGTGCTAGTGAGCGAACGTTCTACAATGAGCAGTTCTTC
18,.,TRBV27,TRBJ2-2,.,CASSLSFRYPLNTGELFF,TGTGCCAGCAGTTTATCCTTTCGGTACCCTTTGAACACCGGGGAGCTGTTTTTT
12,.,TRBV9,TRBJ1-2,.,CASSVAAEGYTF,TGTGCCAGCAGCGTAGCGGCGGAAGGCTACACCTTC
20,TRBD1,TRBV24-1,TRBJ2-3,.,CATSDSSGQGNLFGTDTQYF,TGTGCCACCAGTGACTCAAGTGGACAGGGTAACCTTTTTGGCACAGATACGCAGTATTTT
18,TRBD2,TRBV5-6,TRBJ2-7,.,CASSLTGLAGGSSYEQYF,TGTGCCAGCAGCTTGACGGGACTAGCGGGAGGGAGCTCCTACGAGCAGTACTTC
17,.,TRBV19,TRBJ1-1,.,CASSTLLRVGGNTEAFF,TGTGCCAGTAGTACCCTACTTCGTGTCGGGGGGAACACTGAAGCTTTCTTT
15,.,TRBV9,TRBJ2-5,.,CASSVGQMYQETQYF,TGTGCCAGCAGCGTAGGACAGATGTACCAAGAGACCCAGTACTTC
16,.,TRBV25-1,TRBJ1-6,.,CASSDSRVIFNSPLHF,TGTGCCAGCAGTGACTCGAGGGTGATTTTTAATTCACCCCTCCACTTT
11,.,TRBV30,TRBJ1-1,.,CAWSVAGESFF,TGTGCCTGGAGTGTAGCTGGAGAGTCTTTCTTT
14,TRBD1,TRBV6-1,TRBJ1-2,.,CASSERGQADGYTF,TGTGCCAGCAGTGAAAGAGGACAGGCCGATGGCTACACCTTC
11,.,TRBV12-3/TRBV12-4,TRBJ1-1,.,CASSLGGMAFF,TGTGCCAGCAGTTTAGGAGGGATGGCTTTCTTT
16,TRBD1,TRBV7-9,TRBJ2-2,once,CASSLPGQGAAGELFF,TGTGCCAGCAGCTTACCGGGACAGGGGGCCGCCGGGGAGCTGTTTTTT
14,.,TRBV7-9,TRBJ1-2,.,CASSLERGFHGYTF,TGTGCCAGCAGCTTAGAGCGGGGTTTCCATGGCTACACCTTC
15,.,TRBV5-1,TRBJ2-3,.,CASSFFGGATDTQYF,TGCGCCAGCAGCTTCTTTGGCGGGGCCACAGATACGCAGTATTTT
14,.,TRBV27,TRBJ1-2,.,CASSLSRAAYGYTF,TGTGCCAGCAGTTTATCGAGGGCGGCCTATGGCTACACCTTC
14,.,TRBV6-1,TRBJ2-7,.,CASSDPGATYEQYF,TGTGCCAGCAGTGACCCAGGGGCTACCTACGAGCAGTACTTC
14,TRBD1,TRBV14,TRBJ1-6,.,CASSAHRGSTPLHF,TGTGCCAGCAGCGCCCACAGGGGTTCTACACCCCTCCACTTT
14,TRBD1,TRBV5-1,TRBJ2-5,.,CASSPGQLQETQYF,TGCGCCAGCAGCCCGGGACAGCTACAAGAGACCCAGTACTTC
14,TRBD1,TRBV24-1,TRBJ2-7,.,CATSPTGYEVEQYF,TGTGCCACCAGTCCGACAGGGTACGAGGTCGAGCAGTACTTC
15,TRBD1,TRBV10-3,TRBJ1-1,.,CAISPTGAMNTEAFF,TGTGCCATCAGCCCGACAGGGGCCATGAACACTGAAGCTTTCTTT
16,.,TRBV5-5,TRBJ1-3,.,CASSLFTAVSGNTIYF,TGTGCCAGCAGCTTGTTTACAGCAGTTTCTGGAAACACCATATATTTT
16,.,TRBV3-1/TRBV3-2,TRBJ1-1,.,CASSQGGVGPGTEAFF,TGTGCCAGCAGCCAAGGGGGGGTGGGGCCTGGCACTGAAGCTTTCTTT
12,.,TRBV2,TRBJ2-3,once,CASKERTDTQYF,TGTGCCAGCAAGGAGAGGACAGATACGCAGTATTTT
16,TRBD2,TRBV19,TRBJ2-7,.,CASSLTPSGGAREQYF,TGTGCCAGTAGTCTCACCCCTAGCGGGGGGGCCCGCGAGCAGTACTTC
16,TRBD1,TRBV27,TRBJ1-2,once,CASSFSHADRNYGYTF,TGTGCCAGCAGTTTTTCCCACGCGGACAGGAACTATGGCTACACCTTC
14,TRBD1,TRBV4-1,TRBJ2-7,.,CASSQLGTAYEQYF,TGCGCCAGCAGCCAACTTGGGACAGCCTACGAGCAGTACTTC
14,.,TRBV5-8,TRBJ1-4,.,CASSFGRVNEKLFF,TGTGCCAGCAGCTTCGGTCGCGTTAATGAAAAACTGTTTTTT
17,TRBD1,TRBV4-1,TRBJ1-2,.,CASSHLRGEATYGGYTF,TGCGCCAGCAGCCACCTCAGGGGGGAGGCAACTTATGGAGGCTACACCTTC
14,.,TRBV3-1/TRBV3-2,TRBJ1-6,.,CASSQRDWGSPLHF,TGTGCCAGCAGCCAAAGGGACTGGGGTTCACCCCTCCACTTT
12,.,TRBV9,TRBJ1-3,.,CASSPRENTIYF,TGTGCCAGCAGCCCCCGAGAAAACACCATATATTTT
16,.,TRBV9,TRBJ2-2,few,CASSVDPHLNTGELFF,TGTGCCAGCAGCGTAGATCCCCACTTGAACACCGGGGAGCTGTTTTTT
14,.,TRBV21-1,TRBJ2-3,.,CASSWTGRTDTQYF,TGTGCCAGCAGCTGGACAGGGCGCACAGATACGCAGTATTTT
13,.,TRBV5-1,TRBJ1-1,.,CASRPSTSTEAFF,TGCGCCAGCAGACCCTCAACCAGCACTGAAGCTTTCTTT
15,TRBD2,TRBV6-6,TRBJ2-4,.,CASRQTGLAGNIQYF,TGTGCCAGCAGGCAAACTGGACTAGCGGGGAACATTCAGTACTTC
18,TRBD1,TRBV10-2,TRBJ1-5,.,CASSERLGTGEGNQPQHF,TGCGCCAGCAGTGAGAGGTTGGGAACAGGGGAGGGCAATCAGCCCCAGCATTTT
16,TRBD1,TRBV27,TRBJ1-1,.,CASSLGTGQAGTEAFF,TGTGCCAGCAGTTTAGGGACAGGTCAAGCGGGGACTGAAGCTTTCTTT
13,.,TRBV6-5,TRBJ2-7,.,CASSYSNNYEQYF,TGTGCCAGCAGTTACTCTAACAACTACGAGCAGTACTTC
15,.,TRBV2,TRBJ2-2,.,CASSEARRDTGELFF,TGTGCCAGCAGTGAAGCGCGGAGGGACACCGGGGAGCTGTTTTTT
14,TRBD1,TRBV27,TRBJ1-2,.,CASSLRDRDYGYTF,TGTGCCAGCAGCCTCCGGGACAGGGACTATGGCTACACCTTC
17,.,TRBV21-1,TRBJ2-7,.,CASSKGRVAGEAYEQYF,TGTGCCAGCAGCAAAGGTCGAGTAGCGGGAGAGGCCTACGAGCAGTACTTC
15,.,TRBV10-3,TRBJ1-1,.,CAISESRGGYTEAFF,TGTGCCATCAGTGAGTCAAGGGGAGGGTACACTGAAGCTTTCTTT
15,.,TRBV25-1,TRBJ2-7,.,CASSPPGTLVYEQYF,TGTGCCAGCAGCCCCCCCGGGACACTTGTCTACGAGCAGTACTTC